Following are 20 T cell receptor beta chains from one sample sequenced in a study of T cell responses to AZD1222 COVID-19 vaccine. Profiling relied on immunoSEQ multiplex PCR, and the TCRdb table lists in-frame clones only, not all of them. In the table there are over 130,000 clones, roughly 88% of which are singletons. The material sequenced was peripheral blood, taken 28 days after the second AZD1222 dose. The receptor set was obtained from an adult who received the AZD1222 COVID-19 vaccine.

This rearrangement joins TRBV10-3 to TRBJ2-7; 8 bases map to TRBD2. The CDR3 spans 14 residues. V was clipped by 7 bases and J by 4 bases; unmatched bases: 9. Germline V CDR1 and CDR2: ENHRY, SYGVKD. Here the CDR3 reads CAINPGLGGYEQYF. The CDR3 DNA reads as TGTGCCATCAACCCGGGACTAGGGGGGTACGAGCAGTACTTC.

The chain combines TRBV3-1 (or the pseudogene TRBV3-2) with TRBJ1-1, with 9 bases aligning to TRBD1. This CDR3 is 15 amino acids long. The germline gives CDR1 LGHDT, CDR2 YNNKEL (reference sequence). With V trimmed by 2 bases and J by 2 bases, 3 bases remained unmatched. The CDR3 reads CASSQTGGRNTEAFF. Here the CDR3 DNA reads TGTGCCAGCAGCCAAACAGGGGGCAGAAACACTGAAGCTTTCTTT.

This rearrangement joins TRBV27 to TRBJ2-3; 10 bases align to TRBD2. The CDR3 has 17 amino acids. From germline, CDR1 is MNHEY and CDR2 SMNVEV (reference sequence). The ends lost 6 bases at V and 0 bases at J; junction bases unmatched: 9. CDR3 residues: CASRPKGLAISTDTQYF. CDR3 DNA: TGTGCCAGCAGACCCAAGGGACTAGCGATAAGCACAGATACGCAGTATTTT.

The CDR3 region is CASSWRGEGASYEQYF. The CDR3 DNA follows: TGTGCCAGCAGCTGGCGAGGGGAGGGAGCCTCCTACGAGCAGTACTTC. The chain recombines TRBV5-5 with TRBJ2-7; TRBD2 matches at 7 bases. The V segment lost 3 bases and the J segment 0 bases; nucleotides outside the gene matches: 9. This CDR3 contains 16 residues. Germline V gives CDR1 SGHKS, CDR2 YYEKEE (reference sequence).

The J gene is TRBJ1-5, the V gene TRBV6-5, with 8 bases fitting TRBD1. The CDR3 runs 15 residues. Per germline, CDR1 MNHEY and CDR2 SVGAGI. The trim removed 6 bases at V and 3 bases at J, leaving 7 bases unmatched. The CDR3: CASSRDRSPNQPQHF. The CDR3 DNA is TGTGCCAGCAGCCGGGACAGGTCTCCCAATCAGCCCCAGCATTTT.

This sequence joins TRBV7-3 and TRBJ2-1; 9 positions match TRBD2. V was pared by 4 bases and J by 8 bases, with 6 bases of the junction left unmatched. In germline, CDR1 is SGHTA, CDR2 FQGTGA. The CDR3 is 14 amino acids. In DNA, the CDR3 is TGTGCCAGCAGCTCTAGCGGGGCCAGGGATGAGCAGTTCTTC. This encodes CASSSSGARDEQFF.

V gene TRBV29-1 combines with J gene TRBJ2-3; D remains ambiguous. The germline V gene has CDR1 SQVTM and CDR2 ANQGSEA. This CDR3 comprises 11 residues. The CDR3 is CSCDLTDTQYF. In nucleotides, the CDR3 is TGCAGTTGCGACTTGACAGATACGCAGTATTTT.

This chain uses TRBV7-9 with TRBJ2-5; no reliable D call. V lost 1 base and J lost 4, with 13 bases in between. This CDR3 has 15 amino acids. Germline-derived CDR1 and CDR2 are SEHNR and FQNEAQ (reference sequence). CDR3 region: CASSLGVGSAETQYF. CDR3 coding DNA: TGTGCCAGCAGCTTAGGGGTGGGGTCCGCAGAGACCCAGTACTTC.

The V gene is TRBV7-2, the J gene TRBJ2-7; 9 bases align to TRBD2. CDR3 size: 13 residues. J lost 3 bases, V lost 9 bases, and 6 bases had no gene match. Germline-derived CDR1 and CDR2 are SGHTA and FQGNSA. The CDR3, as DNA: TGTGCCAGTCGGCGGGAGGGGCTCTACGAGCAGTACTTC. Protein sequence: CASRREGLYEQYF.

This clone was recorded once. CDR3 protein: CASRGGQNQPQHF. The CDR3 region has the DNA TGTGCCAGTAGAGGGGGCCAGAATCAGCCCCAGCATTTT. This sequence joins TRBV19 and TRBJ1-5; 7 nucleotides align to TRBD1. The V segment lost 6 bases and the J segment 4 bases; nucleotides outside the gene matches: 3. CDR1 LNHDA and CDR2 SQIVND come from the germline V gene (reference sequence). The CDR3 is 13 amino acids.

This clone has a single count. V gene TRBV28 combines with J gene TRBJ1-2; TRBD1 matches at 10 bases. The ends lost 4 bases at V and 7 bases at J; junction bases unmatched: 6. The CDR3 loop spans 14 amino acids. Germline loops: CDR1 MDHEN, CDR2 SYDVKM. CDR3 nucleotide sequence: TGTGCCAGCAGTTCAGCCGGACAGGGGGGTGGCTACACCTTC. The encoded protein is CASSSAGQGGGYTF.

The chain uses TRBV2 and TRBJ2-2; D unresolved. Germline V CDR1 and CDR2: SNHLY, FYNNEI. The CDR3 is 14 residues long. The V end was cut by 4 bases, the J end by 2 bases, with 8 bases between. The CDR3, as DNA: TGTGCCAGCAGTGTGCGTACAAACACCGGGGAGCTGTTTTTT. It is translated as CASSVRTNTGELFF.

The chain joins TRBV3-1 (or the pseudogene TRBV3-2) to TRBJ2-3; D remains unclear. V was cut by 0 bases and J by 0 bases, with 16 bases left in between. This CDR3 comprises 18 residues. Germline CDR1 and CDR2: LGHDT and YNNKEL (reference sequence). Here the CDR3 reads CASSQDSGQPTSTDTQYF. CDR3 in DNA: TGTGCCAGCAGCCAAGATTCCGGGCAACCCACTAGCACAGATACGCAGTATTTT.

The genes are TRBV5-1 and TRBJ2-5; 11 nucleotides agree with TRBD2. Germline CDR1 reads SGHRS; CDR2 reads YFSETQ. The J segment lost 5 bases and the V segment lost 6 bases, leaving 9 bases of the junction unmatched. The CDR3 spans 15 residues. In nucleotides, the CDR3 is TGCGCCAGCACGTTAGCGGGAGGGCTTGGGGAGACCCAGTACTTC. Its translation is CASTLAGGLGETQYF.

V usage is TRBV6-6 and J usage is TRBJ2-1; possible D gene TRBD2, 6 bases. CDR3 length: 14 residues. CDR1 and CDR2 from the germline V gene are MNHNY and SVGAGI (reference sequence). Trimming took 8 bases from V and 9 from J, leaving 20 bases between them. The CDR3 sequence is CASQMQRQGLEQFF. The CDR3 nucleotides are TGTGCCAGCCAGATGCAGCGGCAGGGACTTGAGCAGTTCTTC.

Notes on this clone: Its ends do not fully match the called genes, so a read error is possible. The chain carries TRBV7-7 and TRBJ2-7; tentatively, D is TRBD1 (5 bases). CDR1 and CDR2 (germline): SSHAT, FNYEAQ (reference sequence). The CDR3 length is 14 residues. CDR3 sequence reads: CASSLGTGSYEQYF. CDR3 DNA sequence: TGTGCTAGCAGCTTGGGCACAGGCTCCTACGAGCAGTACTTC.

The CDR3 coding sequence is TGCGCCAGCAGCTCCCAGAGTAACTATGGCTACACCTTC. It codes for CASSSQSNYGYTF. The rearrangement joins TRBV5-1 to TRBJ1-2; D unresolved. The CDR3 has 13 residues. Germline CDR1 SGHRS, CDR2 YFSETQ. Trimming shortened V by 3 bases and J by 1 base, and 7 bases separated the two germline ends.

J is TRBJ1-1 and V is TRBV6-2 or TRBV6-3; no firm D call. V shed 0 bases and J shed 5 bases, with 10 bases lying between them. The CDR3 length is 14 residues. Germline V CDR1 and CDR2: MNHEY, SVGEGT. CDR3 coding DNA: TGTGCCAGCAGTTACTCGGTTCCACGGACTGAAGCTTTCTTT. Translating it yields CASSYSVPRTEAFF.

The chain recombines TRBV15 with TRBJ2-1; D tentatively fits TRBD1 or TRBD2 (5 bases each). The CDR3 spans 16 residues. CDR1 is LNHNV, CDR2 YYDKDF, per germline (reference sequence). V lost 0 bases and J 5 bases, leaving 14 bases between the germline ends. The CDR3 DNA reads TGTGCCACCAGCAGAGATTTCGGGGCCTTGGACAATGAGCAGTTCTTC. As protein: CATSRDFGALDNEQFF. Using reference TRBV15 and TRBJ2-1 for the parts outside the CDR3, the full variable domain is DAMVIQNPRYQVTQFGKPVTLSCSQTLNHNVMYWYQQKSSQAPKLLFHYYDKDFNNEADTPDNFQSRRPNTSFCFLDIRSPGLGDTAMYLCATSRDFGALDNEQFFGPGTRLTVL.

The chain carries TRBV3-1 (or the pseudogene TRBV3-2) and TRBJ2-1, with unresolved D. The CDR3 is 13 residues long. Germline CDR1 and CDR2: LGHDT and YNNKEL (reference sequence). Trimming shortened V by 0 bases and J by 8 bases, and 8 bases separated the two germline ends. CDR3 sequence (DNA): TGTGCCAGCAGCCAAGATCCGACGGATGAGCAGTTCTTC. It codes for CASSQDPTDEQFF.